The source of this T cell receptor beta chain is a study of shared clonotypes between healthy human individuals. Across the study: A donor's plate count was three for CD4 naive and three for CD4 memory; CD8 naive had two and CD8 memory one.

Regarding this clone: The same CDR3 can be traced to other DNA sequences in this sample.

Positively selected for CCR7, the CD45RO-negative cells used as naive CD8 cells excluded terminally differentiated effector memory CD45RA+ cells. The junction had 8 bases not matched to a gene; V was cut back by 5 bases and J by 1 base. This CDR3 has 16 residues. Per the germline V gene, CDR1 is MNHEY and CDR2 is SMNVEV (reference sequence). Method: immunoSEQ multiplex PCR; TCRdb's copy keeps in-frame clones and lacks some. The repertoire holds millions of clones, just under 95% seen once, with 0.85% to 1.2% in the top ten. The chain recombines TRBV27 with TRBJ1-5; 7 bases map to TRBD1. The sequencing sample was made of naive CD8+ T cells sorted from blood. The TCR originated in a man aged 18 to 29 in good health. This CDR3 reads CASSPSQGESNQPQHF. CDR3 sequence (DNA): TGTGCCAGCAGTCCATCCCAGGGGGAAAGCAATCAGCCCCAGCATTTT.